What follows are 31 T cell receptor beta chains derived from one specimen sequenced in a study of a mutant IDH1 vaccine in newly diagnosed glioma. Sample time point: week 23, last vaccination. Topical imiquimod accompanied each vaccine dose, which consisted of 300 ug of mutant IDH1 20-mer peptide. Assay: immunoSEQ multiplex PCR; the TCRdb copy retains only in-frame clones and omits some. The sample includes roughly 50,000 clones, about 81% of them seen just once. These receptors have no known antigen. The sample here was PBMCs, taken from a glioma patient whose treatment included an IDH1 peptide vaccine. These TCRs come from a woman in her thirties or forties with glioma. Some clones in this sample may be carry-over from other donors' samples.

The chain is built from TRBV6-6 and TRBJ1-2; 7 bases match TRBD1. Germline V gives CDR1 MNHNY, CDR2 SVGAGI (reference sequence). This CDR3 region has 15 residues. J lost 4 bases, V lost 7 bases, and 12 bases had no gene match. The CDR3 spells CASTEGRGLGYGYTF. CDR3 DNA: TGTGCCAGCACGGAAGGGAGGGGGCTCGGCTATGGCTACACCTTC.

In its sample, this clone was seen many times. The chain employs TRBV10-1 and TRBJ1-1; 9 bases are a match to TRBD1. The V gene end was trimmed by 6 bases and the J gene end by 6 bases; junction bases not matched to a gene: 5. There are 13 residues in the CDR3. CDR1 and CDR2 from the germline V gene are WNHNN and SYGVQD (reference sequence). The CDR3 region is CASRGQGKAEAFF. DNA for the CDR3: TGCGCCAGCAGGGGACAGGGCAAGGCTGAAGCTTTCTTT.

This clone was seen once. V gene TRBV5-1 combines with J gene TRBJ2-1; D may be TRBD1 or TRBD2 (5 bases each). V lost 3 bases, J lost 0 bases, and 7 bases lay in between. The CDR3 is 14 residues long. Germline V gene data show CDR1 as SGHRS and CDR2 as YFSETQ. The CDR3 loop reads CASSWGSSYNEQFF. The CDR3 nucleotides read TGCGCCAGCAGCTGGGGGAGCTCCTACAATGAGCAGTTCTTC.

The rearrangement joins TRBV5-6 to TRBJ1-1, with 7 bases identical to TRBD1. This CDR3 is 15 amino acids long. CDR1 is SGHDT and CDR2 is YYEEEE in the germline V gene. V lost 0 bases and J lost 0; bases outside the gene matches: 2. This CDR3 is CASSLGGQMNTEAFF. The CDR3 DNA sequence: TGTGCCAGCAGCTTGGGGGGACAGATGAACACTGAAGCTTTCTTT.

The chain combines TRBV2 with TRBJ1-3; TRBD1 might be the D (6 bases). CDR1 SNHLY and CDR2 FYNNEI come from the germline V gene. V was trimmed by 2 bases and J by 4 bases, leaving 9 bases between them. CDR3 length equals 14 residues. The CDR3 nucleotides read TGTGCCAGCAGTGAACAGGGGATCGGAAACACCATATATTTT. Translation gives CASSEQGIGNTIYF.

This clone was seen once. This chain connects TRBV2 to TRBJ1-1; D unclear. Germline V gives CDR1 SNHLY, CDR2 FYNNEI. This CDR3 is 11 amino acids long. The ends were cut back, 3 bases at V and 6 bases at J, with 5 bases in the middle. The CDR3 sequence is CASSDTAEAFF. The CDR3 DNA follows: TGTGCCAGCAGTGATACTGCTGAAGCTTTCTTT.

The rearrangement joins TRBV14 to TRBJ1-2; TRBD1 is a possible D gene (5 bases). V lost 1 base, J lost 8 bases, and 11 bases lay in between. CDR1 is SGHDN, CDR2 FVKESK, per germline. CDR3 length equals 13 residues. The CDR3 here is CASSQVGHYGYTF. The CDR3 DNA is TGTGCCAGCAGCCAAGTGGGGCATTACGGCTACACCTTC. Looking up the rest from reference TRBV14 and TRBJ1-2 gives the full variable domain: EAGVTQFPSHSVIEKGQTVTLRCDPISGHDNLYWYRRVMGKEIKFLLHFVKESKQDESGMPNNRFLAERTGGTYSTLKVQPAELEDSGVYFCASSQVGHYGYTFGSGTRLTVV.

This chain joins TRBV7-9 and TRBJ2-3; TRBD2 agrees at 13 bases. The CDR3 length is 17 residues. Germline V gene data show CDR1 as SEHNR and CDR2 as FQNEAQ (reference sequence). J gave up 7 bases and V 4 bases, and 11 bases lay outside the gene matches. The CDR3 nucleotides read TGTGCCAGCAGCTCACCCCCCACTAGCGGGGGGGCTTATACGCAGTATTTT. It codes for CASSSPPTSGGAYTQYF.

V is TRBV15 and J is TRBJ1-2, with D maybe TRBD1 (6 bases). The V end lost 4 bases, the J end lost 3 bases, and 15 bases lay between the germline ends. Germline-derived CDR1 and CDR2 are LNHNV and YYDKDF (reference sequence). The CDR3 spans 15 residues. CDR3: CATSTLPGAHYGYTF. In DNA form, the CDR3 reads TGTGCCACCAGCACCCTCCCGGGGGCGCACTATGGCTACACCTTC.

This clone occurred once. The CDR3, as DNA: TGTGCCAGTAGTATTGGAGGCGGGCTGGTGGATTCACCCCTCCACTTT. It yields the protein CASSIGGGLVDSPLHF. The gene calls are TRBV19 and TRBJ1-6; D unclear. The CDR3 sequence is 16 residues long. Germline CDR1 reads LNHDA; CDR2 reads SQIVND (reference sequence). Trimming removed 3 bases at V and 8 bases at J, with 17 bases between. The entire variable domain, with the rest obtained from reference TRBV19 and TRBJ1-6, is as follows: DGGITQSPKYLFRKEGQNVTLSCEQNLNHDAMYWYRQDPGQGLRLIYYSQIVNDFQKGDIAEGYSVSREKKESFPLTVTSAQKNPTAFYLCASSIGGGLVDSPLHFGNGTRLTVT.

J is TRBJ2-4 and V is TRBV5-4; D gene unclear. Germline-derived CDR1 and CDR2 are SGHNT and YYREEE (reference sequence). The CDR3 has 16 amino acids. The V gene lost 0 bases and the J gene lost 0 bases, with 10 bases spanning the gap. The CDR3 bases are TGTGCCAGCAGCTTGGGTGGAGCCCTAGCCAAAAACATTCAGTACTTC. This gives the protein CASSLGGALAKNIQYF.

The V call is TRBV6-6, the J call TRBJ2-1; perhaps D is TRBD1 or TRBD2 (5 bases each). Germline CDR1 reads MNHNY; CDR2 reads SVGAGI (reference sequence). The CDR3 extends over 13 amino acids. The V and J ends lost 7 bases and 9 bases respectively, with 16 bases between them. This CDR3 is CASNQGPRGEQFF. The CDR3 DNA reads as TGTGCCAGCAACCAGGGACCTCGGGGTGAGCAGTTCTTC.

This chain links TRBV2 with TRBJ2-3, with D hard to call. V gave up 8 bases and J gave up 0 bases, with 12 bases separating them. This CDR3 spans 14 amino acids. The germline gives CDR1 SNHLY, CDR2 FYNNEI. The CDR3 DNA follows: TGTGCCAGCGCCTCTTTTTGGAGCACAGATACGCAGTATTTT. Translating it yields CASASFWSTDTQYF. Looking up the rest from reference TRBV2 and TRBJ2-3 gives the full variable domain: EPEVTQTPSHQVTQMGQEVILRCVPISNHLYFYWYRQILGQKVEFLVSFYNNEISEKSEIFDDQFSVERPDGSNFTLKIRSTKLEDSAMYFCASASFWSTDTQYFGPGTRLTVL.

The chain couples TRBV4-2 to TRBJ1-3, with TRBD1 identical over 8 bases. After removal of 5 bases from V and 0 bases from J, the junction contained 9 bases not matched to a gene. The germline CDR1 and CDR2 sequences are LGHNA and YNFKEQ. The CDR3 contains 17 residues. The CDR3 protein is CASSARGQVPSGNTIYF. The DNA for the CDR3 is TGTGCCAGCAGCGCGCGGGGACAGGTTCCCTCTGGAAACACCATATATTTT.

The chain is built from TRBV9 and TRBJ2-1, with no clear D. Germline lookup yields CDR1 SGDLS and CDR2 YYNGEE. V was cut by 3 bases and J by 8 bases, with 18 bases left in between. This CDR3 contains 15 residues. This chain's CDR3 is CASSAFDLSGDEQFF. CDR3 sequence (DNA): TGTGCCAGCAGCGCCTTCGATTTATCTGGGGATGAGCAGTTCTTC.

The genes are TRBV4-1 and TRBJ2-7, with 10 bases lining up with TRBD2. J lost 3 bases, V lost 3 bases, and 5 bases had no gene match. The CDR3 consists of 15 residues. Germline V CDR1 and CDR2: MGHRA, YSYEKL. CDR3 sequence (DNA): TGCGCCAGCAGCCAGGAGCGGGGGGGCCACTACGAGCAGTACTTC. Its protein is CASSQERGGHYEQYF.

The chain joins TRBV4-3 to TRBJ2-7; 7 bases line up with TRBD1. The germline V gene has CDR1 LGHNA and CDR2 YSLEER. The CDR3 consists of 13 residues. The trim removed 4 bases at V and 5 bases at J, leaving 5 bases unmatched. The CDR3 sequence: CASSPRDRHEQYF. CDR3 DNA: TGCGCCAGCAGCCCCCGGGACAGACACGAGCAGTACTTC.

The rearrangement joins TRBV7-2 to TRBJ1-2, with 7 bases fitting TRBD1. CDR3 length equals 18 residues. The J segment lost 0 bases and the V segment lost 3 bases, leaving 13 bases of the junction unmatched. CDR1 is SGHTA, CDR2 FQGNSA, per germline. The CDR3 coding sequence is TGTGCCAGCAGCTTCCCACTCAGGGGGGGAAGAGCTAACTATGGCTACACCTTC. Amino acids: CASSFPLRGGRANYGYTF.

The chain recombines TRBV11-2 with TRBJ1-2; maybe TRBD1 (5 bases). The germline V gene encodes CDR1 SGHAT and CDR2 FQNNGV. With 5 bases removed from V and 8 bases from J, the gap between germline ends came to 12 bases. The CDR3 is made up of 12 amino acids. The CDR3 region is CASSGAVYGYTF. In DNA form, the CDR3 reads TGTGCCAGCAGCGGGGCCGTATACGGCTACACCTTC.

This clone came up once. V is TRBV5-1 and J is TRBJ2-2; TRBD1 aligns across 7 bases. Germline values: CDR1 SGHRS, CDR2 YFSETQ. CDR3 length: 16 amino acids. Trimming at V came to 0 bases and at J to 4 bases, leaving 6 bases not matched to a gene. Here the CDR3 reads CASSLGQGRGTGELFF. Here the CDR3 DNA reads TGCGCCAGCAGCTTGGGACAGGGCCGGGGCACCGGGGAGCTGTTTTTT. Full variable domain (remainder filled in from reference TRBV5-1 and TRBJ2-2): KAGVTQTPRYLIKTRGQQVTLSCSPISGHRSVSWYQQTPGQGLQFLFEYFSETQRNKGNFPGRFSGRQFSNSRSEMNVSTLELGDSALYLCASSLGQGRGTGELFFGEGSRLTVL.

The V gene is TRBV6-5, the J gene TRBJ1-4; D remains ambiguous. V gave up 2 bases and J gave up 8 bases, with 15 bases separating them. This CDR3 is built from 15 residues. Germline-derived CDR1 and CDR2 are MNHEY and SVGAGI. The CDR3 DNA follows: TGTGCCAGCAGTTACGCATGGGCCACGCAAGAAAAACTGTTTTTT. It yields the protein CASSYAWATQEKLFF.

This chain links TRBV18 with TRBJ2-2; 7 bases are shared with TRBD1. The germline V gene encodes CDR1 KGHSH and CDR2 LQKENI. CDR3 size: 15 residues. J gave up 4 bases and V 3 bases, and 5 bases lay outside the gene matches. Here the CDR3 reads CASSPKPGGTGELFF. Written as DNA, the CDR3 is TGTGCCAGCTCACCGAAACCAGGGGGCACCGGGGAGCTGTTTTTT.

The V and J genes are TRBV4-3 and TRBJ2-1; tentative D call: TRBD1 (5 bases). V lost 4 bases to trimming and J lost 8 bases, with 15 bases between them. CDR1 is LGHNA and CDR2 is YSLEER in the germline V gene. The length of the CDR3 is 14 residues. The CDR3 DNA reads as TGCGCCAGCAGCCTGAGCCAGGGTCGGGATGAGCAGTTCTTC. Amino acids: CASSLSQGRDEQFF.

In its sample, this clone was seen once. The rearrangement uses TRBV10-3 and TRBJ1-3, with D tentatively TRBD1 (6 bases). Trimming took 3 bases from V and 0 from J, leaving 9 bases between them. This CDR3 is built from 15 residues. From germline, CDR1 is ENHRY and CDR2 SYGVKD. The CDR3 DNA sequence: TGTGCCATCAGTGACAGGGGAGGCTCTGGAAACACCATATATTTT. Translated: CAISDRGGSGNTIYF.

V gene TRBV7-9 combines with J gene TRBJ2-2, with a weak D call TRBD2 (5 bases). Per germline, CDR1 SEHNR and CDR2 FQNEAQ (reference sequence). CDR3 length equals 13 residues. Trimming stripped 2 bases from V and 4 bases from J, with 5 bases between. The CDR3 spells CASSLRGTGELFF. DNA for the CDR3: TGTGCCAGCAGCTTACGGGGCACCGGGGAGCTGTTTTTT. Using reference TRBV7-9 and TRBJ2-2 for the parts outside the CDR3, the full variable domain is DTGVSQNPRHKITKRGQNVTFRCDPISEHNRLYWYRQTLGQGPEFLTYFQNEAQLEKSRLLSDRFSAERPKGSFSTLEIQRTEQGDSAMYLCASSLRGTGELFFGEGSRLTVL.

The chain links TRBV30 to TRBJ2-7; D call uncertain. Germline V gene lookup returns CDR1 GTSNPN and CDR2 SVGIG (reference sequence). The CDR3 has 12 residues. The V and J ends lost 0 bases and 6 bases respectively, with 9 bases between them. CDR3 nucleotide sequence: TGTGCCTGGAGTGTACTACGGGTCGAGCAGTACTTC. Translating gives CAWSVLRVEQYF.

The gene calls are TRBV6-1 and TRBJ2-3; D unclear. Germline values: CDR1 MNHNS, CDR2 SASEGT. CDR3 length: 15 residues. With 2 bases removed from V and 0 bases from J, the gap between germline ends came to 9 bases. CDR3 coding DNA: TGTGCCAGCAGTGAATTGTCCCTAAGCACAGATACGCAGTATTTT. It translates to CASSELSLSTDTQYF.

The V call is TRBV4-3, the J call TRBJ1-6; D is uncertain. Trimming pared 0 bases from V and 4 bases from J, leaving 13 bases between. CDR1 and CDR2 from the germline V gene are LGHNA and YSLEER. This CDR3 is built from 17 residues. CDR3: CASSQDGQASYNSPLHF. The CDR3 DNA reads as TGCGCCAGCAGCCAAGATGGGCAGGCGTCATATAATTCACCCCTCCACTTT.

V is TRBV5-1 and J is TRBJ1-3; the D is unclear. The V end lost 5 bases, the J end lost 2 bases, and 11 bases lay between the germline ends. Germline CDR1 SGHRS, CDR2 YFSETQ. This CDR3 spans 14 amino acids. CDR3 coding DNA: TGCGCCAGCAGTCTCCAGGTCCCTGGAAACACCATATATTTT. It translates to CASSLQVPGNTIYF. Full variable domain (missing parts from reference TRBV5-1 and TRBJ1-3): KAGVTQTPRYLIKTRGQQVTLSCSPISGHRSVSWYQQTPGQGLQFLFEYFSETQRNKGNFPGRFSGRQFSNSRSEMNVSTLELGDSALYLCASSLQVPGNTIYFGEGSWLTVV.

The chain uses TRBV12-5 and TRBJ2-1; D is possibly TRBD1 or TRBD2 (6 bases each). The V end lost 0 bases, the J end lost 10 bases, and 25 bases lay between the germline ends. CDR1 is LGHNT, CDR2 FRNRAP, per germline. This CDR3 contains 18 residues. This CDR3 is CASGLVRGQGRGWDEQFF. The CDR3 nucleotides are TGTGCTAGTGGTTTGGTACGGGGGCAGGGGCGGGGCTGGGACGAGCAGTTCTTC. Filled out from reference TRBV12-5 and TRBJ2-1, the complete variable domain reads DARVTQTPRHKVTEMGQEVTMRCQPILGHNTVFWYRQTMMQGLELLAYFRNRAPLDDSGMPKDRFSAEMPDATLATLKIQPSEPRDSAVYFCASGLVRGQGRGWDEQFFGPGTRLTVL.

This clone occurred a few times. The chain carries TRBV11-2 and TRBJ1-1, with TRBD1 matching 7 bases. J lost 6 bases, V lost 5 bases, and 12 bases had no gene match. This CDR3 is built from 15 residues. CDR1 is SGHAT and CDR2 is FQNNGV in the germline V gene. The CDR3 nucleotides are TGTGCCAGCAGCGCCAAGACAGGGCTGGACGCTGAAGCTTTCTTT. Its protein is CASSAKTGLDAEAFF.